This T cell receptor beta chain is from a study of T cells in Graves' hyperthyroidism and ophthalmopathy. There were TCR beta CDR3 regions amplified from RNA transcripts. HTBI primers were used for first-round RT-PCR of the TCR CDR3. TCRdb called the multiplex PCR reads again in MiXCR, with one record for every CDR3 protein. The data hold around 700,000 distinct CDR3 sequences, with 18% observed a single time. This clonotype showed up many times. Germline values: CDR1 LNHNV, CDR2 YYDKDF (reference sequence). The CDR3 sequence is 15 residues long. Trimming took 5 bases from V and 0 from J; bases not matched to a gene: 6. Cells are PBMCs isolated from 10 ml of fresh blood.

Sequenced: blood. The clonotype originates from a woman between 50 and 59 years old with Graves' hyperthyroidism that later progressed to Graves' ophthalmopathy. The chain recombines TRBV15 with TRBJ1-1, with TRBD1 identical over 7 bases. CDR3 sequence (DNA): TGTGCCACCAGCCGAAGAACAGGGGTGAACACTGAAGCTTTCTTT. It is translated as CATSRRTGVNTEAFF.